A selection of T cell receptor beta chains follows, all from one sample in a study of immune cell composition in non-small cell lung cancer. Profiling relied on immunoSEQ multiplex PCR, and the TCRdb table lists in-frame clones only, not all of them. The sample consists of about 2,200 clones, about 87% of them appearing once. The material sequenced was lung tumor tissue. These TCRs come from a human donor with non-small cell lung cancer. The CDR3 runs from the conserved cysteine through the conserved F or W. D genes are given only for firm matches. Only some rows state a clone size, as once, few, many or a class for expanded clones.

d_call clone_size j_call v_call cdr3_aa cdr3_nt
NA NA TRBJ2-3 TRBV30 CAWSRGGRRTDTQYF TGTGCCTGGAGTCGTGGCGGGCGACGCACAGATACGCAGTATTTT
TRBD1 NA TRBJ1-1 TRBV19 CASSIGTGNTEAFF TGTGCCAGTAGTATCGGGACAGGGAACACTGAAGCTTTCTTT
NA NA TRBJ1-3 TRBV5-6 CASSSTHRSGNTIYF TGTGCCAGCAGCAGTACTCACAGGTCTGGAAACACCATATATTTT
TRBD1 NA TRBJ1-1 TRBV6-1 CASSGSPGQGNTEAFF TGTGCCAGCAGTGGCTCACCGGGACAGGGAAACACTGAAGCTTTCTTT
TRBD2 once TRBJ2-4 TRBV19 CASSGGVGGERSRTKNIQYF TGTGCCAGTAGTGGGGGGGTTGGTGGGGAGAGGTCGAGAACCAAAAACATTCAGTACTTC
NA NA TRBJ1-6 TRBV27 CASSLRGSPLHF TGTGCCAGCAGTTTACGAGGGTCACCCCTCCACTTT
NA NA TRBJ2-7 TRBV7-9 CASSGVRDSLYEQYF TGTGCCAGCAGCGGGGTGCGGGACAGCCTCTACGAGCAGTACTTC
TRBD1 few TRBJ2-7 TRBV4-3 CASSQDEEPGQGFYEQYF TGCGCCAGCAGCCAAGATGAGGAACCGGGACAGGGGTTCTACGAGCAGTACTTC
TRBD1 once TRBJ2-5 TRBV4-2 CASSQDTQGDQETQYF TGTGCCAGCAGCCAAGATACACAGGGGGATCAAGAGACCCAGTACTTC
TRBD1 NA TRBJ1-2 TRBV7-2 CASSRDWGQGIGGYTF TGTGCCAGCAGTCGCGATTGGGGACAGGGGATAGGTGGCTACACCTTC
NA NA TRBJ2-5 TRBV7-3 CASSLGQGSSQETQYF TGTGCCAGCAGCTTAGGGCAGGGATCCTCCCAAGAGACCCAGTACTTC
NA NA TRBJ1-5 TRBV7-2 CASSLDGTPNQPQHF TGTGCCAGCAGCTTAGACGGGACACCGAATCAGCCCCAGCATTTT
TRBD1 NA TRBJ1-2 TRBV6-5 CASSLQGANYGYTF TGTGCCAGCAGTTTACAGGGGGCAAACTATGGCTACACCTTC
TRBD1 few TRBJ1-2 TRBV27 CASSSQGYGYTF TGTGCCAGCAGTTCACAGGGGTACGGCTACACCTTC
NA NA TRBJ2-4 TRBV27 CASSYGRVASNIQYF TGTGCCAGCAGTTACGGCAGGGTGGCCTCGAACATTCAGTACTTC
TRBD1 NA TRBJ1-2 TRBV19 CASSSGGSNYGYTF TGTGCCAGTAGCTCAGGGGGATCTAACTATGGCTACACCTTC
TRBD1 NA TRBJ2-1 TRBV29-1 CSVEWRDRAYNEQFF TGCAGCGTTGAATGGAGGGACAGGGCCTACAATGAGCAGTTCTTC
TRBD2 NA TRBJ2-1 TRBV13 CASNSDSGRNEQFF TGTGCCAGCAACTCAGATAGCGGGAGAAATGAGCAGTTCTTC
NA NA TRBJ1-2 TRBV11-2 CASSLDSGQYTYGYTF TGTGCCAGCAGCTTAGATTCAGGACAGTACACCTATGGCTACACCTTC
TRBD2 NA TRBJ2-2 TRBV7-9 CASASATGGPKSNTGELFF TGTGCCAGCGCGAGCGCTACGGGGGGGCCGAAGTCCAACACCGGGGAGCTGTTTTTT
TRBD1 NA TRBJ1-3 TRBV7-2 CASSFGQAAGNTIYF TGTGCCAGCAGCTTTGGACAGGCGGCTGGAAACACCATATATTTT
TRBD1 NA TRBJ1-2 TRBV27 CASSSIPITGGVDGYTF TGTGCCAGCAGTTCCATCCCTATCACAGGGGGCGTCGATGGCTACACCTTC
NA few TRBJ1-5 TRBV28 CASSPPGGSGQPQHF TGTGCCAGCAGCCCCCCCGGAGGGAGTGGCCAGCCCCAGCATTTT
TRBD1 NA TRBJ1-1 TRBV5-1 CASSPPGGYTEAFF TGCGCCAGCAGCCCTCCAGGGGGCTACACTGAAGCTTTCTTT
NA once TRBJ2-5 TRBV15 CATRTYRETQETQYF TGTGCCACCAGGACATACAGGGAAACCCAAGAGACCCAGTACTTC
NA NA TRBJ2-1 TRBV28 CASITRGNNEQFF TGTGCCAGCATTACTCGGGGAAACAATGAGCAGTTCTTC
NA NA TRBJ1-1 TRBV18 CASYTPNTEAFF TGTGCCAGTTACACCCCTAACACTGAAGCTTTCTTT
NA NA TRBJ1-6 TRBV28 CASSSGQLSYNSPLHF TGTGCCAGCAGTTCCGGACAGTTGTCCTATAATTCACCCCTCCACTTT
NA NA TRBJ1-1 TRBV7-2 CASSYRGEPVGAFF TGTGCCAGCAGCTACCGGGGAGAGCCCGTGGGAGCTTTCTTT
TRBD2 NA TRBJ2-3 TRBV6-4 CASSEVAGHTDTQYF TGTGCCAGCAGTGAGGTAGCGGGACACACAGATACGCAGTATTTT
TRBD2 NA TRBJ2-3 TRBV7-2 CASTPIILAGGETDTQYF TGTGCCAGCACCCCAATCATACTAGCGGGGGGGGAAACAGATACGCAGTATTTT
NA NA TRBJ1-1 TRBV6-1 CASRGAMNTEAFF TGTGCCAGCAGAGGAGCCATGAACACTGAAGCTTTCTTT
TRBD1 NA TRBJ1-2 TRBV30 CAWSVLGQEVIYGYTF TGTGCCTGGAGTGTCCTCGGACAGGAAGTGATCTATGGCTACACCTTC
TRBD2 NA TRBJ2-1 TRBV19 CASSPGGGRNNEQFF TGTGCCAGTAGTCCGGGGGGGGGACGGAACAATGAGCAGTTCTTC
NA NA TRBJ1-3 TRBV15 CATSRAAGSGNTIYF TGTGCCACCAGCAGAGCGGCAGGGTCTGGAAACACCATATATTTT
TRBD1 NA TRBJ2-5 TRBV29-1 CSVEDYDRGETQYF TGCAGCGTTGAAGATTATGACAGGGGGGAGACCCAGTACTTC
NA NA TRBJ1-2 TRBV6-5 CASSYRGGQTNYGYTF TGTGCCAGCAGTTACAGGGGGGGCCAGACTAACTATGGCTACACCTTC
NA NA TRBJ2-7 TRBV7-9 CASSETASYEQYF TGTGCCAGCAGCGAGACAGCTAGCTACGAGCAGTACTTC
TRBD2 few TRBJ2-7 TRBV10-3 CATGWASGIYEQYF TGTGCCACAGGGTGGGCTAGCGGGATATACGAGCAGTACTTC
NA once TRBJ1-1 TRBV11-2 CASSFQGATEAFF TGTGCCAGCAGCTTCCAGGGCGCGACTGAAGCTTTCTTT
TRBD2 NA TRBJ2-1 TRBV9 CASSVGLAGVYNEQFF TGTGCCAGCAGCGTGGGACTAGCGGGAGTCTACAATGAGCAGTTCTTC
NA NA TRBJ2-7 TRBV7-8 CASSLGRASDEQYF TGTGCCAGCAGCTTAGGCAGGGCTTCCGACGAGCAGTACTTC
TRBD1 NA TRBJ2-1 TRBV18 CASSSGGQAHGEQFF TGTGCCAGCTCATCCGGGGGACAGGCTCATGGTGAGCAGTTCTTC
NA NA TRBJ2-3 TRBV10-3 CAISENLAGSADTQYF TGTGCCATCAGTGAGAATCTAGCTGGTTCCGCAGATACGCAGTATTTT
NA NA TRBJ2-3 TRBV25-1 CASSSDTSPTDTQYF TGTGCCAGCAGTTCCGACACGTCCCCCACAGATACGCAGTATTTT
TRBD1 once TRBJ2-2 TRBV7-9 CASNPPGTGTGELFF TGTGCCAGCAACCCACCCGGGACAGGCACCGGGGAGCTGTTTTTT
TRBD2 NA TRBJ2-1 TRBV7-9 CASSRTSGSSYNEQFF TGTGCCAGCAGCCGGACTAGCGGGTCCTCCTACAATGAGCAGTTCTTC
TRBD2 NA TRBJ2-2 TRBV2 CASSGTSGATGELFF TGTGCCAGCAGTGGTACTAGCGGGGCCACCGGGGAGCTGTTTTTT
TRBD1 once TRBJ2-1 TRBV5-1 CASSWTGEAYNEQFF TGCGCCAGCAGCTGGACAGGGGAGGCCTACAATGAGCAGTTCTTC
NA NA TRBJ1-2 TRBV27 CASSLMGGYGYTF TGTGCCAGCAGTTTAATGGGGGGCTATGGCTACACCTTC
NA few TRBJ2-7 TRBV7-6 CASSPWTNEQYF TGTGCCAGCAGCCCATGGACTAACGAGCAGTACTTC
TRBD2 NA TRBJ2-7 TRBV4-1 CASSQVSGGIGEQYF TGCGCCAGCAGCCAAGTTAGCGGGGGGATCGGCGAGCAGTACTTC
TRBD1 NA TRBJ1-5 TRBV7-2 CASSFLGTGPQPQHF TGTGCCAGCAGCTTTCTGGGGACAGGGCCCCAGCCCCAGCATTTT
TRBD2 NA TRBJ2-1 TRBV7-8 CASSLRGGGSGEQFF TGTGCCAGCAGCTTACGCGGGGGAGGCAGTGGTGAGCAGTTCTTC
NA few TRBJ2-3 TRBV28 CASSLVSGLALTDTQYF TGTGCCAGCAGTTTAGTCTCTGGTCTAGCCCTCACAGATACGCAGTATTTT